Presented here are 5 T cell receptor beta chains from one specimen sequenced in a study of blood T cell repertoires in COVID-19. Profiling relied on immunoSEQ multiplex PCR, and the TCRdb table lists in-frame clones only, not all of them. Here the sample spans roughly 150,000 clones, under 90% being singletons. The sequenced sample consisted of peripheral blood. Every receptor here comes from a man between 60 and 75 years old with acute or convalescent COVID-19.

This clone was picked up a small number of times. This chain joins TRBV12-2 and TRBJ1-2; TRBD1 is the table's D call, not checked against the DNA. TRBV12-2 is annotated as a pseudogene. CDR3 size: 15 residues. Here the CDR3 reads CASRLGPQASYGYTF. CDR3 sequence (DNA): TGTGCAAGTCGCTTAGGCCCCCAGGCAAGCTATGGCTACACCTTC.

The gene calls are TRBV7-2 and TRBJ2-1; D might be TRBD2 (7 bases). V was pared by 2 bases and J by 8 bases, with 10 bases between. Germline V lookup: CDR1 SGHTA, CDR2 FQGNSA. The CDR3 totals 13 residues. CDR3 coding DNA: TGTGCCAGCAGCTTAAGGGGGGGCGATGAGCAGTTCTTC. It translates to CASSLRGGDEQFF.

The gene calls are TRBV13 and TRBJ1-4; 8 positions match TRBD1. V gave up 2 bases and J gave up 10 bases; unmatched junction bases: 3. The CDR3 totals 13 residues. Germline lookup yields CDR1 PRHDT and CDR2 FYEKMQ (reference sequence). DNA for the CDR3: TGTGCCAGCAGCTTACAGGGGGCGGGAAAACTGTTTTTT. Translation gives CASSLQGAGKLFF.

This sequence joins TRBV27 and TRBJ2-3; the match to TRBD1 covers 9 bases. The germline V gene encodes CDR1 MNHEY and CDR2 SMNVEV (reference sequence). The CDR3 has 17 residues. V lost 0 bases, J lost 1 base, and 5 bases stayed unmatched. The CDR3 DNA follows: TGTGCCAGCAGTTTATCCGCTTACAGGGGGCGCACAGATACGCAGTATTTT. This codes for CASSLSAYRGRTDTQYF.

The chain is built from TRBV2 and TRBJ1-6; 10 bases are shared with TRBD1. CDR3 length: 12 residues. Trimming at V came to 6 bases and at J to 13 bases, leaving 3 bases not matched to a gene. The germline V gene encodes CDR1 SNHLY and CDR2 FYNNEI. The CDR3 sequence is CASRGQGRPLHF. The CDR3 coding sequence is TGTGCCAGCAGGGGACAGGGGCGTCCCCTCCACTTT. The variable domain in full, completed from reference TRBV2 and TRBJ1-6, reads EPEVTQTPSHQVTQMGQEVILRCVPISNHLYFYWYRQILGQKVEFLVSFYNNEISEKSEIFDDQFSVERPDGSNFTLKIRSTKLEDSAMYFCASRGQGRPLHFGNGTRLTVT.